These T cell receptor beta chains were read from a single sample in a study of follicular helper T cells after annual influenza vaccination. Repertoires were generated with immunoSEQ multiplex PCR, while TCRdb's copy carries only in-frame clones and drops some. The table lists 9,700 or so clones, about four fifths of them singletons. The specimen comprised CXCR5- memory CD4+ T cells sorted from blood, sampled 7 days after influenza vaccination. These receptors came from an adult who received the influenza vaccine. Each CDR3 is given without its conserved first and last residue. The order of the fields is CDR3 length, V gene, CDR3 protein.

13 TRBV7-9 ASSSGLAGSGELF
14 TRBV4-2 ASSQVSTRGAYEQY
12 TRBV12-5 ASVAEIGRDTQY
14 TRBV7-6 ASSKNRGSGANVLT
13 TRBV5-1 ASRSVPSGANVLT
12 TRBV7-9 ASSLRESNEKLF
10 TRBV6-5 ASSSPGLPQY
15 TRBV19 ASSRGLAGERSYEQY
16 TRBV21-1 ASSTREMGDRWNTEAF
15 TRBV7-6 ASSSRPGQGGGNTIY
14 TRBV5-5 ASSWTSGSLTGELF
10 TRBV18 ASSQGLDTQY
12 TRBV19 ASSGTAYNYGYT
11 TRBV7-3 ASSLGGTDTQY
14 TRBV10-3 AITSTGTSSGNTIY
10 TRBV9 ASTGVANVLT
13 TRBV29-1 SVGTSGISYNEQF
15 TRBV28 ASSLSGWGVSNQPQH
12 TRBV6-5 ASSYSTVNTEAF
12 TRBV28 ASRLGGWAQPQH
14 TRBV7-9 ASDTVGGAGANVLT
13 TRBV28 ASSAWGGRADTQY
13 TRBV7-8 ASSHQLRMNTEAF
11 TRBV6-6 ASRTGAGEKLF
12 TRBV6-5 ASSTPTPLGGYT
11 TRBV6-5 ASSVVMRQPQH
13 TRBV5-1 ASSLRDRGGGELF
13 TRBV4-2 ASSQILAGGNEQY
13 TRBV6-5 ASSYSGQGAYEQY
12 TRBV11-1 ASRLARDTGELF
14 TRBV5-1 ASSISGGLSTDTQY
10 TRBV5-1 ASSPESDTQY
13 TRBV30 AWSRIDREDTEAF
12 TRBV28 ASSGQGAVTEAF
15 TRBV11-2 ASSLDQGLGRNQPQH
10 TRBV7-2 ASRSGANVLT
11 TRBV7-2 ASSLGYGAEAF
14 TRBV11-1 ASSLMGQGITGELF
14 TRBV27 ASSLRRGGSTDTQY
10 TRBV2 ASKEGTDTQY
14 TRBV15 ATSRGGTTAIRGEH
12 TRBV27 ASTAGTGVSPLH
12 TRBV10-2 ASTLTSGTYEQY
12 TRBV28 ASTQQGTPYEQY
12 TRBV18 ASSPTGHVETQY
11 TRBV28 ASSLTGGYEQY